The present entry profiles one T cell receptor beta chain with its context. The sample comes from a study of blood T cell repertoires in COVID-19. Study summary: Collection of acute and convalescent COVID-19 samples took place in the United States, Italy and Spain.

Adults between about 18 and 95 years of age took part from under 30 US areas. The repertoire was sequenced with immunoSEQ multiplex PCR; TCRdb's copy has only in-frame clones and lacks some. The sample gives a few hundred thousand clones, approximately 84% of which show up once; roughly 3.1% is in the top ten. The CDR3 runs 18 residues. The ends lost 2 bases at V and 5 bases at J; junction bases unmatched: 10. Germline V gene data show CDR1 as MGHRA and CDR2 as YSYEKL. The V and J genes are TRBV4-1 and TRBJ2-2, with TRBD2 matching 11 bases. The origin of this receptor is a man aged 45-60 years who had recovered from COVID-19. The specimen was PBMCs or T cells enriched from blood (not recorded which). The CDR3 coding sequence is TGCGCCAGCAGCCAATGGAGTAGCGGGGGGGCGAGGACCGGGGAGCTGTTTTTT. Translation gives CASSQWSSGGARTGELFF.